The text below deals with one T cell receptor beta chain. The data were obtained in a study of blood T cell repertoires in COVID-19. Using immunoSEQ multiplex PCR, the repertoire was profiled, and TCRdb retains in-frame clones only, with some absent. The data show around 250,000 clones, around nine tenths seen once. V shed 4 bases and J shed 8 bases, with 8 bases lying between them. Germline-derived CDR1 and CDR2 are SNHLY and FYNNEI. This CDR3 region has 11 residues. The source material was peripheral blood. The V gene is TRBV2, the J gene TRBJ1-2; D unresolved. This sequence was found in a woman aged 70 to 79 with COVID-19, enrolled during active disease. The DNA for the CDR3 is TGTGCCAGCAGTGGGCGGGAGGGCTACACCTTC. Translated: CASSGREGYTF.